The rows below give T cell receptor beta chains drawn from one sample of a study of blood T cell repertoires in COVID-19. Assay used: immunoSEQ multiplex PCR; TCRdb lists only in-frame clones, some missing. The repertoire holds around 100,000 clones, with 70% to 80% as singletons. Sequencing was performed on peripheral blood. The receptors shown here come from a man between 70 and 80 years old with active or convalescent COVID-19. Each CDR3 is given with its conserved first and last residue. Fields, in order: J gene, D gene, clone size, V gene, CDR3 DNA, CDR3 protein. The D gene is left open where the match is weak. Where a row states a size, it is once, few, many or the class of an expanded clone; other rows omit it.

>TRBJ1-1|NA|NA|TRBV20-1
TGCAGTGCTAGTGGATCAGGGTTTGAAGCTTTCTTT
CSASGSGFEAFF
>TRBJ2-7|NA|NA|TRBV12-3/TRBV12-4
TGTGCCAGCAGTTTGTTGGAGTACGAGCAGTACTTC
CASSLLEYEQYF
>TRBJ2-1|NA|NA|TRBV29-1
TGCAGCGGAGCGGAACTCTCCTACAATGAGCAGTTCTTC
CSGAELSYNEQFF
>TRBJ2-1|TRBD2|few|TRBV3-1/TRBV3-2
TGTGCCAGCAGCCACAGACCGGGACTAGCGGCCAATGAGCAGTTCTTC
CASSHRPGLAANEQFF
>TRBJ2-7|NA|NA|TRBV7-9
TGTGCCAGCAGCTTTGGGGAGGTCTCGGACAACGAGCAGTACTTC
CASSFGEVSDNEQYF
>TRBJ1-2|TRBD1|NA|TRBV10-3
TGTGCCATCAGCCCGACAGGGAATGGCTACACCTTC
CAISPTGNGYTF
>TRBJ2-3|NA|NA|TRBV3-1/TRBV3-2
TGTGCCAGCAGCCAAGGACATCCTAGCACAGATACGCAGTATTTT
CASSQGHPSTDTQYF
>TRBJ1-4|TRBD1|NA|TRBV13
TGTGCCAGCAGCTTAGGGGGACAGCTTCCAACTAATGAAAAACTGTTTTTT
CASSLGGQLPTNEKLFF
>TRBJ2-1|NA|few|TRBV4-2
TGTGCCAGCAGCCAACCTGATAGGCTAGTCTCCAATGAGCAGTTCTTC
CASSQPDRLVSNEQFF
>TRBJ1-5|NA|NA|TRBV3-1/TRBV3-2
TGTGCCAGCAGCCAAGGGAACAGTTATCAGCCCCAGCATTTT
CASSQGNSYQPQHF
>TRBJ1-6|NA|NA|TRBV12-5
TGTGCTAGTGGTTTGGGTGGCCAGCGGGACTCACCCCTCCACTTT
CASGLGGQRDSPLHF